Described below is a single T cell receptor beta chain sequence and its context. Its specific antigen is unknown. One base away there is no much larger clone; base qualities are not given. The data were taken from a study of blood T cell repertoires in COVID-19 (dated by TCRdb to the early 2020s). Turning to the overall study: The collaborator samples originated in the United States, Italy and Spain and spanned the acute and convalescent phases of COVID-19. The material from the prospective study consisted of cDNA or gDNA derived from T cells, B-cell-depleted T cells, or PBMCs. Deeply sampled blood TCRbeta repertoires from subjects exposed to, actively infected with, or recovered from COVID-19 were included in the dataset. The repertoires were made available in a free public database intended to serve as a resource for research on the immune response to SARS-CoV-2. Samples came from the ongoing ImmuneRACE study (first 160 participants) plus 1,254 subjects from 6 global collaborators. Nearly every sample came with metadata listing a de-identified subject ID, COVID-19 status, age in years and sex. Where available, HLA class I and class II types were obtained from metadata supplied by the sample provider rather than from assay-based typing.

TCRbeta CDR3 regions were amplified from genomic DNA by means of the immunoSEQ Assay, a bias-controlled multiplex PCR. On the authors' methods: Within the assay, amplification of reference gene primers was used to estimate how many nucleated cells each sample contained. To quantify the absolute abundance of each unique TCRbeta CDR3 rearrangement, sequence reads were collapsed and filtered. Productive Simpson clonality was computed per sample as the square root of Simpson's diversity index over productive rearrangements. This is the immuneACCESS table as TCRdb keeps it, with only in-frame sequences that have V and J called. A part of the clones is gone; compared with another copy, unresolved V genes explain less than half, and the rest is unexplained. V, J and clone size reflect that table, while D and trimming were determined from the DNA. The sample contains some 65,000 clones, about 85% of them found a single time. Clones ranked in the top ten supply 2.5% to 3.5% of the sample.

Whole blood was collected in K2EDTA tubes by collaborating institutions according to the institutions' own protocols. For TCRbeta analysis, collaborators shipped samples in one of three forms: frozen whole blood, isolated PBMCs, or DNA extracted from either of those sample types. Here is what the overall study found, with its caveats: The quantity of clinical and demographic metadata differed by source and by participant and was supplied without curation.

The sequence came from an elderly man with acute or convalescent COVID-19. The source material was peripheral blood.

CDR3 region: CASRPRQGASPLHF. The sequenced DNA is TGTGCCAGCAGACCTCGACAGGGGGCCTCACCCCTCCACTTT. This receptor chain uses TRBV6-5 and TRBJ1-6; TRBD1 fits 10 bases in the junction. CDR1 and CDR2 are read off the germline V gene as MNHEY and SVGAGI. The CDR3 goes from the cysteine to the phenylalanine over 14 residues. Kept here is only the CDR3 DNA, which spans 42 bases and is read in frame from base 1. V is trimmed back by 6 bases and J by 10 bases, and the junction contains 6 bases that no gene match accounts for.